The sequence of this T cell receptor beta chain was determined in a study of T-cell memory formation after mild COVID-19. Trimming removed 5 bases from V and 0 bases from J; junction bases left unmatched: 3. There are 14 residues in the CDR3. Germline V gene lookup returns CDR1 MNHEY and CDR2 SVGAGI. This clonotype has at least ten counts. TCRdb passed the 5' RACE reads through MiXCR, listing each CDR3 protein once. The table has approximately 410,000 distinct CDR3 sequences, 20% to 30% seen once. This sequence originates from an adult woman who had mild COVID-19 (a few samples of this study predate the infection). Cell type and time point are not known. The chain links TRBV6-5 to TRBJ2-7; 8 bases fit TRBD1. Sequenced: PBMCs or a T cell subset sorted from them (not recorded which). CDR3 loop: CASSQTGGSYEQYF. In DNA form, the CDR3 reads TGTGCCAGCAGTCAAACAGGGGGCTCCTACGAGCAGTACTTC.